This TCR beta chain was identified during a study of tumor and adjacent non-tumor tissue in lung cancer. Study-wide results and limits: Top 100 clones took a larger repertoire share in normal lung.

A word on this clonotype: Its antigen remains unknown. The CDR3 does not close with the conserved phenylalanine or tryptophan, likely indicating a read error.

This CDR3 contains 15 residues. Germline values: CDR1 LGHNA, CDR2 YSLEER. This sample's RNA came from whole unsorted tissue. The library came from three nested PCR rounds adapted from ARM-PCR protocols. From the multiplex PCR reads, TCRdb called clonotypes with MiXCR, one entry per CDR3 protein. The data show approximately 110,000 distinct CDR3 sequences, with around 75% seen just once and under 45% held by the top ten. Material for sequencing was lung tumor tissue. The clonotype was recovered from a woman in her sixties or seventies with non-small cell lung cancer. The gene calls are TRBV4-3 and TRBJ2-7; TRBD1 is a possible D gene (6 bases). The DNA end lines up better with TRBJ2-1; the J call may be wrong. CDR3 in DNA: TGCGCCAGCAGCCAAGACCAGTCCAGGGGCTCCGAGCAGTTCTTA. Its protein is CASSQDQSRGSEQFL.